This TCR beta chain was profiled in a study of shared clonotypes between healthy human individuals. The length of the CDR3 is 15 residues. V was clipped by 11 bases and J by 0 bases, with 14 bases between them. Germline values: CDR1 SNHLY, CDR2 FYNNEI. Here immunoSEQ multiplex PCR was the method, and the copy in TCRdb shows in-frame clones only, minus some. Of some 320,000 clones listed, roughly 84% are singletons. The sequence came from a man between 18 and 29 years old in good health. The source material was memory CD8+ T cells sorted from blood. Regarding subset: CD45RO+ cells pooled with CCR7-negative TemRA cells. The chain couples TRBV2 to TRBJ1-6; D remains unclear. The CDR3 protein is CARHNPSSYNSPLHF. The CDR3 nucleotides are TGTGCCCGACACAACCCGAGCTCCTATAATTCACCCCTCCACTTT.